This entry concerns a single T cell receptor (beta chain). Its antigen is not known. This specimen comes from a study of shared clonotypes between healthy human individuals. V was pared by 0 bases and J by 0 bases, with 18 bases between. This CDR3 region has 17 residues. Germline CDR1 and CDR2: GTSNPN and SVGIG (reference sequence). General study findings and limits: A reduction in generation probabilities was seen for non-shared clonotypes relative to those shared by all four donors. Across a few donors, naive CD4 shared roughly 5%, naive CD8 less than 4%, memory CD4 roughly 2.4%, memory CD8 around 0.36%.

The assay was immunoSEQ multiplex PCR, and TCRdb's table has in-frame clones only and misses some. The sample lists about 1.5 million clones, under 99% occurring once. Source material: naive CD4+ T cells sorted from blood. The sample's subset: CD45RA+ positively selected. The chain recombines TRBV30 with TRBJ2-7; D not certain. The receptor was derived from a man in his thirties or forties in good health. CDR3 region: CAWSVSSPFSSSYEQYF. The DNA for the CDR3 is TGTGCCTGGAGTGTATCGAGCCCCTTTTCGAGCTCCTACGAGCAGTACTTC.